Listed below are T cell receptor beta chains from one sample, sequenced in a study of cytomegalovirus exposure and HLA in healthy donors. Generated by immunoSEQ multiplex PCR, the TCRdb table keeps only in-frame clones and is missing some. There are 180,000 or so clones in the sample; around 76% occur only once, and over 2% lies in the top ten. The sequenced sample consisted of PBMCs. These TCRs come from a woman aged 30 to 39 in good health and CMV-seropositive. The CDR3 runs from the conserved cysteine through the conserved F or W. Each record gives: V gene, CDR3 protein.

v_gene: TRBV30
CDR3aa: CAWRVQGLHGYTF

v_gene: TRBV6-6
CDR3aa: CASSPMFGGDGNEQFF

v_gene: TRBV7-6
CDR3aa: CASSLVEARVADTQYF

v_gene: TRBV10-2
CDR3aa: CASSEAGVGSPLHF

v_gene: TRBV7-2
CDR3aa: CASSLSTSGAHNEQFF

v_gene: TRBV28
CDR3aa: CASRGDSPVNYGYTF

v_gene: TRBV7-3
CDR3aa: CASSLTGLAEATQYF

v_gene: TRBV6-5
CDR3aa: CASRDTRSPGDGYTF

v_gene: TRBV5-5
CDR3aa: CASSLGRGWDTEAFF

v_gene: TRBV7-6
CDR3aa: CASSRQGPYEQYF

v_gene: TRBV28
CDR3aa: CASSHRQVGDTIYF

v_gene: TRBV5-1
CDR3aa: CASSLEGGAQETQYF

v_gene: TRBV4-1
CDR3aa: CASSHITDTQYF

v_gene: TRBV11-3
CDR3aa: CASSLPWPGTGDSPLHF

v_gene: TRBV20-1
CDR3aa: CSANTQYF

v_gene: TRBV25-1
CDR3aa: CASSAGLAGFGVYNEQFF

v_gene: TRBV27
CDR3aa: CASSSLGTGSSYEQYF

v_gene: TRBV7-9
CDR3aa: CASSLRGQPQHF

v_gene: TRBV5-1
CDR3aa: CASSLWAGLYTGELFF

v_gene: TRBV6-5
CDR3aa: CASRTGAYNSPLHF

v_gene: TRBV7-9
CDR3aa: CASSSRRVGISGVGETQYF

v_gene: TRBV4-3
CDR3aa: CASSQSLAGGYEQYF

v_gene: TRBV7-9
CDR3aa: CASSFGRTGGWEKLFF

v_gene: TRBV5-1
CDR3aa: CASSPGQGSSYEQYF

v_gene: TRBV27
CDR3aa: CASSYGTSGGSTEAFF

v_gene: TRBV7-2
CDR3aa: CASSIRDTQYF

v_gene: TRBV5-8
CDR3aa: CASSSRLVQETQYF

v_gene: TRBV6-5
CDR3aa: CASSSGQGAGNTIYF

v_gene: TRBV5-1
CDR3aa: CASSPRGTSGGGTQYF

v_gene: TRBV4-1
CDR3aa: CASSHIGGYEQYF

v_gene: TRBV6-1
CDR3aa: CASSERVTSSYEQYF

v_gene: TRBV11-2
CDR3aa: CASSRAGGPSEQYF

v_gene: TRBV7-9
CDR3aa: CASSALSGGSYEQYF

v_gene: TRBV6-5
CDR3aa: CASSSRDRDSYEQYF

v_gene: TRBV6-5
CDR3aa: CASSYSGGRLVRGYTF

v_gene: TRBV5-1
CDR3aa: CASSWGQDYTEAFF

v_gene: TRBV7-2
CDR3aa: CASSLRGQPSTDTQYF

v_gene: TRBV5-6
CDR3aa: CASSYVGQVLIGYTF

v_gene: TRBV7-2
CDR3aa: CASSYRDRPLYF

v_gene: TRBV5-6
CDR3aa: CASSLGGSPLFF

v_gene: TRBV10-1
CDR3aa: CASSESPEGGRILAKNIQYF

v_gene: TRBV11-2
CDR3aa: CASSGNSGGLYNEQFF

v_gene: TRBV7-2
CDR3aa: CASTGGPYGYTF

v_gene: TRBV10-3
CDR3aa: CAISLLAGGKNEQFF

v_gene: TRBV6-5
CDR3aa: CASTRDRAYNEQFF